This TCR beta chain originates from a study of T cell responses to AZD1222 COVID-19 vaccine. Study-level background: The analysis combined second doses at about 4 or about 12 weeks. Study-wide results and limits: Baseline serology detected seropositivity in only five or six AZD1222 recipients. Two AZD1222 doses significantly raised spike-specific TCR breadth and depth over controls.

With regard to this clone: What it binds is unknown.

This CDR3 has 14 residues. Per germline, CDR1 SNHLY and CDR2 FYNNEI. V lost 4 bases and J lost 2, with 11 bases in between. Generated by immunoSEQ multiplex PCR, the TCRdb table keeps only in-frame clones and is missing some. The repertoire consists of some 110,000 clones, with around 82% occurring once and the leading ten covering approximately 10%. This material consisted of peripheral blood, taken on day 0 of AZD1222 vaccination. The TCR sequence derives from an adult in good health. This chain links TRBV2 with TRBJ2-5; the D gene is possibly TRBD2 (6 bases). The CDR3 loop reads CASSVRAGQETQYF. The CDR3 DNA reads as TGTGCCAGCAGTGTAAGGGCGGGACAAGAGACCCAGTACTTC. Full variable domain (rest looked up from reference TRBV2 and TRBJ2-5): EPEVTQTPSHQVTQMGQEVILRCVPISNHLYFYWYRQILGQKVEFLVSFYNNEISEKSEIFDDQFSVERPDGSNFTLKIRSTKLEDSAMYFCASSVRAGQETQYFGPGTRLLVL.